The text below deals with one T cell receptor beta chain. This sample was included in a study of T cell changes during pregnancy in multiple sclerosis. V was trimmed by 4 bases and J by 0 bases, leaving 14 bases between them. Germline V gene data show CDR1 as SGDLS and CDR2 as YYNGEE. This CDR3 region has 16 residues. TCRdb's table, derived via immunoSEQ multiplex PCR, lists solely in-frame clones and lacks some. The sample yields approximately 50,000 clones, roughly 94% seen once. The chain joins TRBV9 to TRBJ1-3; the D is unclear. The source is a female donor with multiple sclerosis, enrolled in a pregnancy study. The specimen comprised CD4+ T cells from peripheral blood mononuclear cells, sampled in the third trimester of pregnancy. CDR3 residues: CASSSRDIVSGNTIYF. Written as DNA, the CDR3 is TGTGCCAGCAGCTCCCGAGACATTGTCTCTGGAAACACCATATATTTT.